These 20 T cell receptor beta chains originate from one sample sequenced in a study of T cells in women clearing cervical HPV infection. The data were produced by immunoSEQ multiplex PCR, yet TCRdb's version contains in-frame clones alone and is incomplete. The sample has 25,000 to 35,000 clones. The sequencing input was blood buffy coat. Receptors were obtained from a woman between 18 and 70 years old with a cervical HPV16 infection that either progressed to CIN3+ or cleared (not recorded which).

A word on this clone: The CDR3 end is not reached by the read, which stops 3 residues before it; the germline J gene fills it in. V and J are TRBV6-4 and TRBJ2-3; D gene ambiguous. Trimming took off 2 bases at V and 4 bases at J, with 7 bases between the two ends. The CDR3 is 13 amino acids. Germline CDR1 MRHNA, CDR2 SNTAGT. The CDR3 sequence: CASSDGGADTQYF. The sequenced CDR3 bases are TGTGCCAGCAGTGACGGCGGCGCAGATACG.

A word on this clone: From the germline J gene comes the end of the CDR3, since the read stops 3 residues before it. The genes are TRBV29-1 and TRBJ2-7, with 15 bases that match TRBD2. The CDR3 spans 14 residues. V trimming: 6 bases; J trimming: 4 bases; junction bases outside the gene matches: 4. The germline V gene has CDR1 SQVTM and CDR2 ANQGSEA. The part of the CDR3 DNA that was read is TGCAGCGTGTCCGGGACTAGCGGGGGGTACGAG. Amino acid sequence: CSVSGTSGGYE. The entire CDR3 protein is CSVSGTSGGYEQYF.

On this clone: The CDR3 is cut off 3 residues early in the read; its end comes from the germline J gene. This rearrangement joins TRBV7-8 to TRBJ1-2; no firm D call. This CDR3 contains 16 residues. Germline V CDR1 and CDR2: SGHVS, FQNEAQ. CDR3 DNA (partial): TGTGCCAGCAGCTTAGGGCTAGCGGGGTCATGGGAGACC. Its translation is CASSLGLAGSWET. The entire CDR3 protein reads CASSLGLAGSWETYTF.

About this clone: Read coverage stops 3 residues before the CDR3 terminus; the germline J gene supplies the remainder. The chain combines TRBV20-1 with TRBJ2-3; D gene unclear. Germline CDR1 DFQATT, CDR2 SNEGSKA (reference sequence). There are 16 residues in the CDR3. The CDR3 DNA, read in part, is TGCAGTGCTAGACCCCGCAGGTGGAACTTCCAAGAGACG. Protein sequence: CSARPRRWNFQET. The complete CDR3 sequence is CSARPRRWNFQETQYF.

As concerns this clone: The CDR3 end is not reached by the read, which stops 3 residues before it; the germline J gene fills it in. V usage is TRBV20-1 and J usage is TRBJ2-3; TRBD2 matches at 7 bases. J was trimmed by 1 base and V by 0 bases; bases with no gene match: 4. The CDR3 spans 15 residues. The germline CDR1 and CDR2 sequences are DFQATT and SNEGSKA (reference sequence). CDR3 bases read: TGCAGTGCTAGAGATGCCAGCGGGGGCACAGATACG. The encoded protein is CSARDASGGTDT. The whole CDR3 sequence reads CSARDASGGTDTQYF.

Remarks on this clone: The CDR3 goes on 3 residues after the read ends, and that part is filled in from the germline J gene. The chain joins TRBV29-1 to TRBJ2-5, with D hard to call. Germline CDR1 is SQVTM and CDR2 is ANQGSEA. This CDR3 region has 14 residues. V lost 4 bases to trimming and J lost 2 bases, with 14 bases between them. CDR3 DNA (partial): TGCAGCGTTGTACAACCAGGTAGTCAAGAGACC. Protein: CSVVQPGSQET. In full, the CDR3 is CSVVQPGSQETQYF.

Remarks on this clone: The read terminates 3 residues ahead of where the CDR3 ends, so the germline J gene completes it. The V and J genes are TRBV2 and TRBJ1-4; D unclear. Between the trimmed V and J ends, which lost 6 bases and 7 bases, there was a span of 6 bases. Germline lookup yields CDR1 SNHLY and CDR2 FYNNEI. This CDR3 is built from 11 residues. Partial CDR3 DNA: TGTGCCAGCAGCAGAGTTGAAAAA. This encodes CASSRVEK. The whole CDR3 sequence reads CASSRVEKLFF.

The DNA read from the CDR3 is TGTGCCAGCAGTGGATGGCTAGCGGATCAAGAGACC. The encoded protein is CASSGWLADQET. The entire CDR3 sequence reads CASSGWLADQETQYF. The chain carries TRBV6-1 and TRBJ2-5; 7 bases fit TRBD2. The read ends 3 residues before the CDR3 terminus; that terminus is restored from the germline J gene. Germline V gene sequence: CDR1 MNHNS, CDR2 SASEGT. J lost 2 bases, V lost 4 bases, and 7 bases had no gene match. CDR3 length equals 15 residues.

A remark on this clone: The CDR3 goes on 3 residues after the read ends, and that part is filled in from the germline J gene. This chain joins TRBV7-2 and TRBJ2-5; 7 bases line up with TRBD2. Germline assignment: CDR1 SGHTA and CDR2 FQGNSA. The CDR3 totals 14 residues. V lost 3 bases, J lost 2 bases, and 3 bases stayed unmatched. This chain's CDR3 is CASSFGGGQETQYF. Partial CDR3 DNA: TGTGCCAGCAGCTTTGGGGGGGGGCAAGAGACC.

As for this clone: The sequence runs out 3 residues before the end of the CDR3; the remainder is reconstructed from the germline J gene. J is TRBJ1-4 and V is TRBV4-1; D gene unclear. This CDR3 is built from 16 residues. Trimming removed 0 bases at V and 5 bases at J, with 13 bases between. Germline CDR1 is MGHRA and CDR2 is YSYEKL. CDR3: CASSQDGRGSNEKLFF. The sequenced CDR3 bases are TGCGCCAGCAGCCAAGATGGTCGGGGATCAAATGAAAAA.

About this clone: The read gets to within 3 residues of the CDR3 end, and the germline J gene fills in the rest. This chain connects TRBV2 to TRBJ2-1, with 14 bases lining up with TRBD2. V lost 5 bases and J lost 4; bases outside the gene matches: 4. CDR3 length equals 16 residues. The germline CDR1 and CDR2 sequences are SNHLY and FYNNEI. The CDR3 region is CASSRLAGGVYNEQFF. Incomplete CDR3 DNA: TGTGCCAGCAGTCGACTAGCGGGAGGGGTTTACAATGAG.

With respect to this clone: The read halts 3 residues ahead of the CDR3 end, with the missing end drawn from the germline J gene. The chain joins TRBV12-3 or TRBV12-4 to TRBJ2-1; TRBD2 might be the D (6 bases). This CDR3 spans 15 amino acids. Trimming removed 4 bases at V and 8 bases at J, with 18 bases between. The DNA read from the CDR3 is TGTGCCAGCAGTTCCGAGGGTCTCCCGGGGGATGAG. It codes for CASSSEGLPGDE. The complete CDR3 reads CASSSEGLPGDEQFF.

As regards this clone: The read ends 3 residues early relative to the CDR3; the germline J gene fills the gap. This chain joins TRBV18 and TRBJ2-5, with no clear D. Deletions cut 3 bases from V and 1 base from J, with 18 bases between. Germline V gene lookup returns CDR1 KGHSH and CDR2 LQKENI. This CDR3 has 17 residues. The sequenced CDR3 bases are TGTGCCAGCTCACCGCTTGGAGTGTCGAACAGCCAAGAGACC. Translated, it gives CASSPLGVSNSQET. The whole CDR3 protein reads CASSPLGVSNSQETQYF.

Concerning this clone: The read halts 3 residues ahead of the CDR3 end, with the missing end drawn from the germline J gene. The chain employs TRBV27 and TRBJ2-4; a possible D gene is TRBD1 (6 bases). The CDR3 runs 14 residues. Trimming left V 5 bases short and J 8 bases short, with 16 bases between. The germline V gene has CDR1 MNHEY and CDR2 SMNVEV (reference sequence). The CDR3 DNA, read in part, is TGTGCCAGCAGTGCGACAGGTTTTCTAGACATT. This encodes CASSATGFLDI. The entire CDR3 protein reads CASSATGFLDIQYF.

A word on this clone: Read sequence stops 3 residues before the CDR3 end, and the germline J gene provides the missing end. V gene TRBV19 combines with J gene TRBJ1-4, with D tentatively TRBD1 (5 bases). There are 14 residues in the CDR3. The germline CDR1 and CDR2 sequences are LNHDA and SQIVND (reference sequence). The CDR3 DNA, read in part, is TGTGCCAGTAGTAAGGGTGCTGGGGCCAACGTA. This gives the protein CASSKGAGANV. The complete CDR3 protein is CASSKGAGANVLFF. The variable domain in full, completed from reference TRBV19 and TRBJ1-4, reads DGGITQSPKYLFRKEGQNVTLSCEQNLNHDAMYWYRQDPGQGLRLIYYSQIVNDFQKGDIAEGYSVSREKKESFPLTVTSAQKNPTAFYLCASSKGAGANVLFFGSGTQLSVL.

As regards this clone: Coverage ceases 3 residues before the CDR3 finishes, and the germline J gene fills in the end. The chain employs TRBV23-1 and TRBJ1-1; D is perhaps TRBD1 (5 bases). TRBV23-1 is labeled an ORF, and its function is uncertain. CDR3 length equals 18 residues. Trimming removed 0 bases at V and 1 base at J, with 18 bases between. The CDR3 DNA, read in part, is TGCGCCAGCAGTCAATCGACCAAAATGGGGAGGGGGAACACTGAA. Translated: CASSQSTKMGRGNTE. The CDR3 reads in full as CASSQSTKMGRGNTEAFF.

A note on this clone: The read terminates 3 residues ahead of where the CDR3 ends, so the germline J gene completes it. The rearrangement uses TRBV2 and TRBJ1-1; 7 nucleotides agree with TRBD1. The CDR3 runs to 15 residues. The germline V gene has CDR1 SNHLY and CDR2 FYNNEI. CDR3 DNA (partial): TGTGCCAGCAGTTTGAATCAAAGACAGGGCGGGGGG. Its translation is CASSLNQRQGGG. In full, the CDR3 reads CASSLNQRQGGGAFF.

With regard to this clone: The read terminates 3 residues before the CDR3 end, so the remaining end is supplied by the germline J gene. The gene calls are TRBV7-3 and TRBJ2-1, with D perhaps TRBD2 (6 bases). The germline V and J ends were trimmed by 2 bases and 3 bases, with 11 bases remaining between them. This CDR3 is built from 15 residues. Germline V gives CDR1 SGHTA, CDR2 FQGTGA. CDR3 bases read: TGTGCCAGCAGCTTAGCGGGGAGCAACTACAATGAG. Its translation is CASSLAGSNYNE. The entire CDR3 reads CASSLAGSNYNEQFF.

Concerning this clone itself: The CDR3 extends 3 residues past the end of the read, so its final part is completed from the germline J gene. The J gene is TRBJ2-2, the V gene TRBV28; D remains unclear. This CDR3 has 13 amino acids. The ends were cut back, 6 bases at V and 0 bases at J, with 5 bases in the middle. The germline gives CDR1 MDHEN, CDR2 SYDVKM. The CDR3: CASREANTGELFF. CDR3 DNA, as far as it was read: TGTGCCAGCAGAGAGGCGAACACCGGGGAG.

Concerning this clone itself: The read comes to an end 3 residues before the CDR3 does, leaving the germline J gene to fill in the end. V is TRBV19 and J is TRBJ2-1; 12 bases fit TRBD1. V trimming: 6 bases; J trimming: 5 bases; junction bases outside the gene matches: 14. Germline-derived CDR1 and CDR2 are LNHDA and SQIVND (reference sequence). The CDR3 is made up of 18 amino acids. The sequenced CDR3 bases are TGTGCCAGTAGGGGGACAGGGGGCTTTGGTGTTATCCACAATGAG. Translation gives CASRGTGGFGVIHNE. The CDR3 as a whole reads CASRGTGGFGVIHNEQFF.